The TCR beta chain under discussion was sequenced for a study of blood T cells in healthy people across ages. On the study more broadly: About one barcoded beta molecule per two T cells was captured by template switching.

Next came a second PCR, run for 7 to 11 cycles, which used a sample-barcoded 5' primer along with a J-beta primer mix. TCRdb analysed the 5' RACE reads with MiXCR anew, one entry per CDR3 protein. The sample has 890,000 or so distinct CDR3 sequences; under 80% are singletons. This clonotype has just a few counts. The CDR3 is made up of 14 amino acids. From germline, CDR1 is MNHEY and CDR2 SMNVEV (reference sequence). Trimming removed 2 bases from V and 2 bases from J, with 9 bases in between. The chain couples TRBV27 to TRBJ1-2; D is unclear. Sequencing input: blood. This clonotype originated in a man aged 25 to 40 in good health. This CDR3 reads CASSLRQRNYGYTF. The CDR3 DNA is TGTGCCAGCAGTTTACGGCAGAGAAACTATGGCTACACCTTC.